Presented here are 2 T cell receptor beta chains from one specimen sequenced in a study of blood T cell repertoires in COVID-19. Clones were read by immunoSEQ multiplex PCR, and TCRdb kept only the in-frame ones, dropping some. The sample consists of 200,000 or so clones, more than 70% of them appearing once. Input material: peripheral blood. The receptors derive from a man between 45 and 60 years old with COVID-19, enrolled during active disease.

V is TRBV7-8 and J is TRBJ2-7, with 16 bases that match TRBD2. After removal of 2 bases from V and 5 bases from J, the junction contained 18 bases not matched to a gene. This CDR3 region has 21 residues. In germline, CDR1 is SGHVS, CDR2 FQNEAQ. The chain's CDR3 is CASSLRPTGLAGGLLSNEQYF. CDR3 nucleotides: TGTGCCAGCAGCTTACGTCCCACGGGACTAGCGGGAGGGCTACTGTCCAACGAGCAGTACTTC.

The rearrangement links TRBV27 to TRBJ1-3; tentative D call: TRBD1 (6 bases). From germline, CDR1 is MNHEY and CDR2 SMNVEV (reference sequence). Trimming removed 7 bases at V and 7 bases at J, with 17 bases between. The CDR3 covers 14 residues. This chain's CDR3 is CASTAPRTGNTIYF. In DNA, the CDR3 is TGTGCCAGCACCGCCCCAAGAACAGGGAACACCATATATTTT.